This note documents a single TCR beta chain sequence. Generated by immunoSEQ multiplex PCR, the TCRdb table keeps only in-frame clones and is missing some. The data show 95,000 to 150,000 clones, around 83% seen once. This CDR3 has 14 residues. The data derive from a study of blood T cell repertoires in COVID-19. Whole-study context: Sources were T cells, B-cell-depleted T cells, or PBMCs; the material itself was cDNA or gDNA.

The clonotype was recovered from an elderly man with active or convalescent COVID-19. Sequenced: peripheral blood. The rearrangement joins TRBV21-1 to TRBJ2-1; TRBD1, the table's D call, lacks a check against the DNA. TRBV21-1 is assigned pseudogene status. The CDR3 loop is CASSRDRVSNEQFF. CDR3 in DNA: TGTGCCAGCAGCCGGGACAGGGTCTCCAATGAGCAGTTCTTC.